The 15 T cell receptor beta chains in this list originate from one sample, sequenced in a study of cytomegalovirus exposure and HLA in healthy donors. The PCR ran on 60 Vbeta and 13 Jbeta primers. Sequencing was performed with immunoSEQ multiplex PCR; in TCRdb, only in-frame clones are kept and a portion is missing. This table holds some 170,000 clones, 60% to 80% found once. The material sequenced was PBMCs. The origin of the receptors is a man aged 55 to 69 in good health and CMV-seronegative.

The rearrangement uses TRBV28 and TRBJ2-6; a weak D match, TRBD1 (5 bases). This CDR3 comprises 15 residues. Germline lookup yields CDR1 MDHEN and CDR2 SYDVKM. The V end lost 6 bases, the J end lost 0 bases, and 9 bases lay between the germline ends. As DNA, the CDR3 is TGTGCCAGCAGAGCCAGGGACTCTGGGGCCAACGTCCTGACTTTC. Protein: CASRARDSGANVLTF.

The chain links TRBV28 to TRBJ2-7, with D possibly matching TRBD1 (6 bases). Germline loops: CDR1 MDHEN, CDR2 SYDVKM. This CDR3 has 14 residues. V was trimmed by 2 bases and J by 0 bases, leaving 8 bases between them. CDR3 nucleotide sequence: TGTGCCAGCAGTTTACGGGACACCTCCTACGAGCAGTACTTC. This codes for CASSLRDTSYEQYF.

Concerning this clone: One junction end does not reproduce the germline sequence, and a read error may be involved. The chain is built from TRBV5-6 and TRBJ2-7; a possible D gene is TRBD1 (5 bases). The CDR3 runs to 16 residues. The germline V gene has CDR1 SGHDT and CDR2 YYEEEE. This CDR3 is CASSLEAGKFSHEQYF. The CDR3 DNA reads as TGTGCCAGCAGCTTGGAGGCAGGGAAGTTCTCCCACGAGCAGTACTTC.

The chain combines TRBV5-4 with TRBJ2-1; possibly TRBD1 for D (5 bases). With 4 bases removed from V and 6 bases from J, the gap between germline ends came to 14 bases. This CDR3 has 14 amino acids. CDR1 is SGHNT, CDR2 YYREEE, per germline (reference sequence). The CDR3: CASSLRQGPNEQFF. The CDR3 DNA sequence: TGTGCCAGCAGCCTCCGGCAGGGCCCCAATGAGCAGTTCTTC.

The V call is TRBV27, the J call TRBJ1-6, with D unclear. V lost 5 bases and J 10 bases, leaving 15 bases between the germline ends. From germline, CDR1 is MNHEY and CDR2 SMNVEV (reference sequence). The CDR3 is 14 residues long. The CDR3 spells CASSPYTMESPLHF. The CDR3 bases are TGTGCCAGCAGTCCGTACACAATGGAGTCACCCCTCCACTTT.

CDR3 sequence (DNA): TGTGCCAGCAGCGCCCGACTAGCGGGAGTAGATGAGCAGTTCTTC. Translation: CASSARLAGVDEQFF. The chain carries TRBV9 and TRBJ2-1, with TRBD2 identical over 12 bases. V shed 3 bases, J shed 8 bases, and the junction held 6 bases outside the gene matches. This CDR3 has 15 residues. CDR1 and CDR2 from the germline V gene are SGDLS and YYNGEE.

The CDR3 is CASSLGGASYNSPLHF. As DNA, the CDR3 is TGTGCCAGCAGTTTGGGGGGGGCGTCCTATAATTCACCCCTCCACTTT. The chain carries TRBV28 and TRBJ1-6; a possible D gene is TRBD1 (6 bases). This CDR3 is built from 16 residues. The germline CDR1 and CDR2 sequences are MDHEN and SYDVKM. V lost 3 bases and J 1 base, leaving 10 bases between the germline ends. Full variable domain (missing parts from reference TRBV28 and TRBJ1-6): DVKVTQSSRYLVKRTGEKVFLECVQDMDHENMFWYRQDPGLGLRLIYFSYDVKMKEKGDIPEGYSVSREKKERFSLILESASTNQTSMYLCASSLGGASYNSPLHFGNGTRLTVT.

This chain connects TRBV27 to TRBJ2-7, with D perhaps TRBD2 (6 bases). CDR1 and CDR2 (germline): MNHEY, SMNVEV (reference sequence). V shed 3 bases and J shed 3 bases, with 12 bases lying between them. This CDR3 is 14 amino acids long. In nucleotides, the CDR3 is TGTGCCAGCAGTTTTGGACGGGGGATCTACGAGCAGTACTTC. Translating gives CASSFGRGIYEQYF.

The chain recombines TRBV2 with TRBJ1-1, with D uncertain. The CDR3 loop spans 13 amino acids. CDR1 and CDR2 (germline): SNHLY, FYNNEI. Trimming took off 3 bases at V and 3 bases at J, with 8 bases between the two ends. The CDR3: CASSERRHTEAFF. CDR3 coding DNA: TGTGCCAGCAGTGAGAGGAGGCACACTGAAGCTTTCTTT. The full variable domain, its missing parts supplied by reference TRBV2 and TRBJ1-1, is EPEVTQTPSHQVTQMGQEVILRCVPISNHLYFYWYRQILGQKVEFLVSFYNNEISEKSEIFDDQFSVERPDGSNFTLKIRSTKLEDSAMYFCASSERRHTEAFFGQGTRLTVV.

This CDR3 reads CSVETQGVYYEQYF. The CDR3 DNA follows: TGCAGCGTTGAGACGCAGGGGGTATACTACGAGCAGTACTTC. This chain links TRBV29-1 with TRBJ2-7; 7 positions match TRBD1. The V gene end was trimmed by 3 bases and the J gene end by 3 bases; junction bases not matched to a gene: 8. From germline, CDR1 is SQVTM and CDR2 ANQGSEA. The CDR3 is made up of 14 amino acids.

CDR3 DNA sequence: TGTGCCAGCAGCGTAGTCCCCATTGCCCAGGGGGCGCCGAATAATTCACCCCTCCACTTT. Translated: CASSVVPIAQGAPNNSPLHF. The J gene is TRBJ1-6, the V gene TRBV9, with 8 bases identical to TRBD1. CDR3 size: 20 residues. V lost 0 bases, J lost 5 bases, and 16 bases stayed unmatched. Germline loops: CDR1 SGDLS, CDR2 YYNGEE. The full variable domain, rest sourced from reference TRBV9 and TRBJ1-6, is DSGVTQTPKHLITATGQRVTLRCSPRSGDLSVYWYQQSLDQGLQFLIQYYNGEERAKGNILERFSAQQFPDLHSELNLSSLELGDSALYFCASSVVPIAQGAPNNSPLHFGNGTRLTVT.

The chain joins TRBV4-1 to TRBJ2-2, with 8 nucleotides matching TRBD1. The V segment lost 4 bases and the J segment 2 bases; nucleotides outside the gene matches: 3. Germline V gives CDR1 MGHRA, CDR2 YSYEKL. CDR3 length: 15 amino acids. CDR3 sequence: CASSLGQGNTGELFF. CDR3 nucleotide sequence: TGCGCCAGCAGCCTCGGACAGGGCAACACCGGGGAGCTGTTTTTT.

A few counts support this clone. CDR3 nucleotide sequence: TGTGCCAGCAGCGTAGACCTGGCCTCTGGCTACACCTTC. Encoded protein: CASSVDLASGYTF. The chain joins TRBV9 to TRBJ1-2; D ambiguous. The ends were cut back, 0 bases at V and 7 bases at J, with 10 bases in the middle. The length of the CDR3 is 13 residues. Germline CDR1 is SGDLS and CDR2 is YYNGEE.

V usage is TRBV7-2 and J usage is TRBJ2-2; 9 positions agree with TRBD1. CDR1 is SGHTA and CDR2 is FQGNSA in the germline V gene. The junction had 9 bases not matched to a gene; V was cut back by 5 bases and J by 8 bases. CDR3 size: 15 residues. CDR3 in amino acids: CASSVSGTGFGELFF. The DNA for the CDR3 is TGTGCCAGCAGCGTCTCCGGGACAGGGTTTGGGGAGCTGTTTTTT.

The genes are TRBV4-2 and TRBJ2-3, with D tentatively TRBD2 (6 bases). The germline V gene encodes CDR1 LGHNA and CDR2 YNFKEQ. V lost 0 bases and J lost 4, with 17 bases in between. The CDR3 sequence is 17 residues long. The chain's CDR3 is CASSQETASGWSDTQYF. The CDR3, as DNA: TGTGCCAGCAGCCAAGAAACCGCAAGCGGGTGGTCAGATACGCAGTATTTT.